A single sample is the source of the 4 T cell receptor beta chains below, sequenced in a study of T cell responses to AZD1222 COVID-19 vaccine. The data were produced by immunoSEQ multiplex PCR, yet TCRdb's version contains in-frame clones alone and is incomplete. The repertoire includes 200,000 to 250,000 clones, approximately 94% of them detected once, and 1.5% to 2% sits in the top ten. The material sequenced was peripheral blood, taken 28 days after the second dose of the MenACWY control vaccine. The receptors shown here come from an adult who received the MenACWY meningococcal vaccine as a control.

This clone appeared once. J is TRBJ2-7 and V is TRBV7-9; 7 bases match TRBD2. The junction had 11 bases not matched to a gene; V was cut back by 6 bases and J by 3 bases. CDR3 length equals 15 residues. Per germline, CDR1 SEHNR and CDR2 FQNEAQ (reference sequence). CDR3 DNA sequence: TGTGCCAGCAGGGGGGTCGGCCAGCGGGGCTACGAGCAGTACTTC. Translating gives CASRGVGQRGYEQYF.

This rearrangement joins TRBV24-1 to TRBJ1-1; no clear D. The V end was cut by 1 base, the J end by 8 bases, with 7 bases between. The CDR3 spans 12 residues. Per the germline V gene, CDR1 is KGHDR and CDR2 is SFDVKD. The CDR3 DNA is TGTGCCACCAGTGATTTTTTGGGGGAAGCTTTCTTT. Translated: CATSDFLGEAFF.

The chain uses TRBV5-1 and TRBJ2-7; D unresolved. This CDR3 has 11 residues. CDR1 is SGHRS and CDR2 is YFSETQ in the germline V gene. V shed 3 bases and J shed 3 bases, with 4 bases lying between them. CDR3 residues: CASSSLYEQYF. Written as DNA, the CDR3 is TGCGCCAGCAGCTCCCTCTACGAGCAGTACTTC. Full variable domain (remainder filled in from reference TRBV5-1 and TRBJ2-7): KAGVTQTPRYLIKTRGQQVTLSCSPISGHRSVSWYQQTPGQGLQFLFEYFSETQRNKGNFPGRFSGRQFSNSRSEMNVSTLELGDSALYLCASSSLYEQYFGPGTRLTVT.

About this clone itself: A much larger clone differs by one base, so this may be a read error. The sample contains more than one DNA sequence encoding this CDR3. Here the CDR3 DNA reads TGTGCCAGCAGTTACTCTCTGATCCCACTACAGGAGACCCAGTACTTC. As protein: CASSYSLIPLQETQYF. V usage is TRBV6-2 or TRBV6-3 and J usage is TRBJ2-5; D not certain. In germline, CDR1 is MNHEY, CDR2 SVGEGT. The CDR3 is 16 residues long. V lost 0 bases and J lost 5, with 16 bases in between.